What follows is one TCR beta chain and its context. Trimming shortened V by 6 bases and J by 6 bases, and 31 bases separated the two germline ends. The length of the CDR3 is 19 residues. Germline CDR1 and CDR2: MDHEN and SYDVKM. Using immunoSEQ multiplex PCR, the repertoire was profiled, and TCRdb retains in-frame clones only, with some absent. The table has about 110,000 clones, more than 75% seen once. These data belong to a study of T cell responses to AZD1222 COVID-19 vaccine. The V and J genes are TRBV28 and TRBJ2-3; weak D call: TRBD2 (6 bases). The input for sequencing was peripheral blood, taken on day 0 of AZD1222 vaccination. The clonotype originates from an adult in good health. The CDR3 coding sequence is TGTGCCAGCAGGCCTGCCGGGGGACCAACGAGTCACCTCGCGGATACGCAGTATTTT. Its protein product is CASRPAGGPTSHLADTQYF.